This T cell receptor beta chain was recovered during a study of T cell repertoires in cytomegalovirus infection. Study-wide background: Alongside well-studied HLA-B-restricted CMV epitopes, recently identified HLA-C-restricted CMV epitopes were also used. Notes on the study in general: Across the ex vivo response, the dominant clonotypes were HLA-C-restricted CMV-specific TCR beta clonotypes.

TCRdb used MiXCR to reprocess the reads, holding one entry per CDR3 protein. The sample consists of 650,000 to 900,000 distinct CDR3 sequences, 25% to 30% of them appearing once. Germline CDR1 reads MNHNY; CDR2 reads SVGAGI (reference sequence). The CDR3 consists of 14 residues. Between the trimmed V and J ends, which lost 5 bases and 2 bases, there was a span of 13 bases. As regards this clonotype: The antigen is undetermined.

V usage is TRBV6-6 and J usage is TRBJ2-7, with D hard to call. This TCR was sampled from a human donor in good health (CMV status not recorded). Some clones in this sample may be carry-over from other donors' samples. The starting material was cultured CD8+ T cells from PBMCs, obtained from culture after CMV antigen stimulation. CDR3 sequence (DNA): TGTGCCAGCAGTCTAAACAGTCTCCCCTACGAGCAGTACGTC. It specifies CASSLNSLPYEQYV.